These T cell receptor beta chains were read from a single sample in a study of cytotoxic CD8 clonotypes in ibrutinib-treated CLL. Only in-frame clones appear in the TCRdb table, and some are missing; sequencing was by immunoSEQ multiplex PCR. Counted here are some 92,000 clones, 77% occurring once; the ten biggest clones make up 20% to 25%. This specimen consisted of PBMCs, obtained after 24 months of ibrutinib treatment. The receptors come from a human donor with chronic lymphocytic leukemia. CDR3s include the opening cysteine and the closing phenylalanine or tryptophan. A D gene is named only where the DNA matches it firmly. The size entry is marked missing in some rows and otherwise reads once, few, many or a size class.

abundance	v_gene	j_gene	d_gene	CDR3aa	CDR3nt
-	TRBV7-3	TRBJ2-7	TRBD1	CASSYGQGGSYEQYF	TGTGCCAGCAGCTACGGACAGGGGGGCTCCTACGAGCAGTACTTC
once	TRBV29-1	TRBJ2-7	-	CSVVGTLYEQYF	TGCAGCGTTGTAGGGACCCTATACGAGCAGTACTTC
few	TRBV7-9	TRBJ2-6	-	CASSFFRGTGANVLTF	TGTGCCAGCAGCTTCTTTAGGGGAACTGGGGCCAACGTCCTGACTTTC
-	TRBV5-1	TRBJ1-1	TRBD1	CASSMTGRRRMNTEAFF	TGCGCCAGCAGCATGACAGGGAGGCGCCGAATGAACACTGAAGCTTTCTTT
few	TRBV6-5	TRBJ1-2	-	CASSYSAGTPIGYTF	TGTGCCAGCAGTTACTCCGCCGGGACACCTATTGGCTACACCTTC
-	TRBV11-2	TRBJ1-4	-	CASSLGGSNEKLFF	TGTGCCAGCAGCTTGGGGGGATCCAATGAAAAACTGTTTTTT
-	TRBV6-1	TRBJ2-5	TRBD1	CASSGRQGQETQYF	TGTGCCAGCAGTGGGAGACAGGGACAAGAGACCCAGTACTTC
-	TRBV29-1	TRBJ2-3	-	CSVDPTFGGTDTQYF	TGCAGCGTTGATCCGACTTTCGGTGGGACAGATACGCAGTATTTT
-	TRBV5-4	TRBJ1-5	-	CASSAAGRDQPQHF	TGTGCCAGCAGCGCCGCCGGGCGGGATCAGCCCCAGCATTTT
-	TRBV6-6	TRBJ2-2	TRBD1	CATRNRGRDTGELFF	TGTGCCACTCGAAACAGGGGGCGCGACACCGGGGAGCTGTTTTTT
few	TRBV7-9	TRBJ1-4	TRBD1	CASSFGQGGTEKLFF	TGTGCCAGCAGCTTCGGACAGGGAGGGACTGAAAAACTGTTTTTT
-	TRBV6-6	TRBJ1-2	-	CASSSAQRYGYTF	TGTGCCAGCAGTTCCGCGCAGAGATATGGCTACACCTTC
-	TRBV9	TRBJ2-7	TRBD1	CASSVATGGTGTYEQYF	TGTGCCAGCAGCGTAGCTACAGGGGGGACAGGGACCTACGAGCAGTACTTC
-	TRBV5-1	TRBJ2-6	-	CATQLRAGLGANVLTF	TGCGCCACTCAGTTAAGGGCAGGGCTCGGGGCCAACGTCCTGACTTTC
once	TRBV28	TRBJ2-7	-	CASSLIGGLLSYEQYF	TGTGCCAGCAGTTTAATTGGGGGCCTCCTCTCCTACGAGCAGTACTTC
-	TRBV4-2	TRBJ1-6	-	CASSQDFGVGSPLHF	TGTGCCAGCAGCCAAGATTTCGGGGTAGGTTCACCCCTCCACTTT
-	TRBV2	TRBJ1-5	-	CASSVPGGNQPQHF	TGTGCCAGCAGTGTCCCGGGGGGCAATCAGCCCCAGCATTTT
-	TRBV7-9	TRBJ2-7	TRBD1	CASSLQGYEQYF	TGTGCCAGCAGCCTACAGGGGTACGAGCAGTACTTC
-	TRBV29-1	TRBJ1-2	-	CSVLTGYGNYGYTF	TGCAGCGTCCTGACAGGTTACGGTAACTATGGCTACACCTTC
-	TRBV5-1	TRBJ1-1	TRBD1	CASSPGQGPSNTEAFF	TGCGCCAGCAGCCCGGGACAGGGACCCTCGAACACTGAAGCTTTCTTT
few	TRBV5-1	TRBJ2-3	TRBD1	CASSLALTGQGITDTQYF	TGCGCCAGCAGCTTGGCCCTAACCGGACAGGGGATTACAGATACGCAGTATTTT
-	TRBV5-1	TRBJ2-1	-	CASSGGSSHNEQFF	TGCGCCAGCAGCGGGGGATCCTCCCACAATGAGCAGTTCTTC
-	TRBV28	TRBJ2-5	-	CASSPSSVRKTQYF	TGTGCCAGCAGTCCCTCTAGCGTTCGTAAGACCCAGTACTTC
-	TRBV6-5	TRBJ1-1	TRBD1	CASSLGQGHTEAFF	TGTGCCAGCAGCCTCGGACAGGGGCACACTGAAGCTTTCTTT
-	TRBV7-6	TRBJ2-7	-	CASSLRLGGYEQYF	TGTGCCAGCAGCTTACGACTGGGTGGCTACGAGCAGTACTTC
-	TRBV7-2	TRBJ2-3	TRBD2	CASSLRGTSGSADTQYF	TGTGCCAGCAGCTTAAGAGGGACTAGCGGGAGTGCAGATACGCAGTATTTT
-	TRBV5-1	TRBJ1-4	-	CASSSGINEKLFF	TGCGCCAGCAGCTCAGGGATAAATGAAAAACTGTTTTTT
-	TRBV11-3	TRBJ2-1	TRBD1	CASSLGQGAYNEQFF	TGTGCCAGCAGCTTAGGACAGGGAGCCTACAATGAGCAGTTCTTC
-	TRBV4-2	TRBJ2-1	-	CASSQDPSGWYYNEQFF	TGTGCCAGCAGCCAAGACCCCAGTGGTTGGTACTACAATGAGCAGTTCTTC
-	TRBV29-1	TRBJ1-1	-	CSVTRANTEAFF	TGCAGCGTTACCAGGGCCAACACTGAAGCTTTCTTT